One and the same sample provided the 12 T cell receptor beta chains below, sequenced in a study of regulatory T cells in long-lasting Graves disease. In building TCR beta libraries, iRepertoire HTBI primers were used together with Arm-PCR of CDR3 regions. TCRdb ran MiXCR on the multiplex PCR reads and lists one entry per CDR3 protein. The table lists around 400,000 distinct CDR3 sequences, more than 20% of them singletons. Indicated time point: persistent/refractory GD, antithyroid drugs over 5 years with positive TRAb. Following extraction of RNA from PBMCs, that RNA was used to make the TCR library. Sequences were derived from peripheral blood mononuclear cells (PBMCs), sampled when the disease was refractory, from a patient treated with antithyroid drugs. The receptors shown here come from a woman in her forties with Graves disease.

This clonotype was counted a few times. The rearrangement uses TRBV27 and TRBJ2-5; D possibly corresponds to TRBD1 (5 bases). V lost 1 base and J lost 3, with 12 bases in between. This CDR3 spans 15 amino acids. CDR1 MNHEY and CDR2 SMNVEV come from the germline V gene (reference sequence). The CDR3 DNA reads as TGTGCCAGCAGTTTATGGGGCTCCTCCGAAGAGACCCAGTACTTC. The encoded protein is CASSLWGSSEETQYF.

The chain employs TRBV6-2 or TRBV6-3 and TRBJ1-2; D is unresolved. Germline CDR1 reads MNHEY; CDR2 reads SVGEGT. The CDR3 covers 13 residues. Trimming shortened V by 6 bases and J by 7 bases, and 15 bases separated the two germline ends. CDR3 region: CASSSAQHTGYTF. The DNA for the CDR3 is TGTGCCAGCAGCTCGGCCCAACATACTGGCTACACCTTC.

This clonotype was recorded a few times. The chain has TRBV5-1 and TRBJ2-4; D gene ambiguous. The V and J ends lost 0 bases and 0 bases respectively, with 10 bases between them. This CDR3 comprises 16 residues. Germline assignment: CDR1 SGHRS and CDR2 YFSETQ. The CDR3 region is CASSLEGTLAKNIQYF. As DNA, the CDR3 is TGCGCCAGCAGCTTGGAAGGAACCCTAGCCAAAAACATTCAGTACTTC. Full variable domain (rest looked up from reference TRBV5-1 and TRBJ2-4): KAGVTQTPRYLIKTRGQQVTLSCSPISGHRSVSWYQQTPGQGLQFLFEYFSETQRNKGNFPGRFSGRQFSNSRSEMNVSTLELGDSALYLCASSLEGTLAKNIQYFGAGTRLSVL.

The chain has TRBV28 and TRBJ2-7, with 11 nucleotides matching TRBD1. The J segment lost 9 bases and the V segment lost 6 bases, leaving 16 bases of the junction unmatched. CDR3 length: 16 residues. Germline V gene data show CDR1 as MDHEN and CDR2 as SYDVKM. The DNA of the CDR3 is TGTGCCAGCAGCCCCCCCGGGACAGGGGGTCTACGTGGGCAGTACTTC. Residues: CASSPPGTGGLRGQYF.

This clonotype was counted many times. The J gene is TRBJ1-6, the V gene TRBV25-1, with D perhaps TRBD1 (5 bases). Germline loops: CDR1 MGHDK, CDR2 SYGVNS. V was cut by 5 bases and J by 4 bases, with 18 bases left in between. This CDR3 comprises 17 residues. The CDR3 DNA follows: TGTGCCAGCAGTAGCCTAGAGGGCGGGGGATATAATTCACCCCTCCACTTT. Its translation is CASSSLEGGGYNSPLHF.

V usage is TRBV20-1 and J usage is TRBJ2-1; 14 bases are shared with TRBD2. Germline CDR1 DFQATT, CDR2 SNEGSKA (reference sequence). J gave up 1 base and V 3 bases, and 5 bases lay outside the gene matches. This CDR3 has 17 amino acids. The CDR3 DNA follows: TGCAGTGCTAGTCCGGGACTAGCGGGAGTTTCCTACAATGAGCAGTTCTTC. This sequence encodes CSASPGLAGVSYNEQFF.

CDR3 sequence: CASSLGSKGYNEQFF. DNA of the CDR3: TGTGCCAGCAGCTTAGGTTCGAAGGGGTACAATGAGCAGTTCTTC. The rearrangement links TRBV11-2 to TRBJ2-1, with D perhaps matching TRBD1 (5 bases). The CDR3 consists of 15 residues. V lost 1 base and J 4 bases, leaving 11 bases between the germline ends. Per the germline V gene, CDR1 is SGHAT and CDR2 is FQNNGV.

This clonotype was seen repeatedly, ten times or more. The V and J genes are TRBV12-3 or TRBV12-4 and TRBJ1-1, with 7 bases lining up with TRBD1. This CDR3 has 13 amino acids. V was pared by 6 bases and J by 13 bases, with 14 bases of the junction left unmatched. For the CDR3, the DNA is TGTGCCAGCAGCCGCGGACAGGCCGGGAGGGTTTTCTTT. Its translation: CASSRGQAGRVFF.

This chain connects TRBV7-3 to TRBJ1-1; 8 bases align to TRBD1. V was pared by 0 bases and J by 4 bases, with 1 base of the junction left unmatched. Germline CDR1 SGHTA, CDR2 FQGTGA. This CDR3 region has 14 residues. The CDR3 here is CASSLTTGGTEAFF. CDR3 DNA sequence: TGTGCCAGCAGCTTAACCACAGGGGGCACTGAAGCTTTCTTT.

The chain combines TRBV20-1 with TRBJ2-3; 13 positions agree with TRBD2. There are 16 residues in the CDR3. The germline V gene encodes CDR1 DFQATT and CDR2 SNEGSKA (reference sequence). Trimming at V came to 6 bases and at J to 6 bases, leaving 12 bases not matched to a gene. Here the CDR3 DNA reads TGCAGTGCCTTACTAGCGGGAGGGCCTCGTTCGGATACGCAGTATTTT. Its protein product is CSALLAGGPRSDTQYF.

This clonotype came up a few times. The rearrangement links TRBV29-1 to TRBJ2-2; D might be TRBD2 (5 bases). The CDR3 contains 14 residues. Trimming took off 1 base at V and 1 base at J, with 7 bases between the two ends. From germline, CDR1 is SQVTM and CDR2 ANQGSEA. CDR3 DNA sequence: TGCAGCGTTGAAGCGGGGAAGAACACCGGGGAGCTGTTTTTT. Translation gives CSVEAGKNTGELFF.

This clonotype showed up many times. The rearrangement joins TRBV28 to TRBJ1-1; weak D call: TRBD1 (6 bases). The V gene's germline CDR1 is MDHEN and CDR2 SYDVKM. CDR3 size: 15 residues. The germline V and J ends were trimmed by 2 bases and 0 bases, with 10 bases remaining between them. CDR3 bases: TGTGCCAGCAGTTTACCGGGGGCCATGAACACTGAAGCTTTCTTT. Its protein is CASSLPGAMNTEAFF.